This T cell receptor beta chain is drawn from a study of OX40 agonist ivuxolimab in advanced cancers. Findings of the study overall: In general, CD8+ T cells held more expanded clones than CD4+ did, on average.

This CDR3 comprises 15 residues. Germline lookup yields CDR1 SGDLS and CDR2 YYNGEE. Trimming took 3 bases from V and 4 from J, leaving 13 bases between them. Assay used: immunoSEQ multiplex PCR; TCRdb lists only in-frame clones, some missing. The data contain approximately 31,000 clones, roughly 90% of them singletons. This clone has just one count. Its antigen is not known. The source was CD4+ or CD8+ T cells sorted from blood, collected in a trial of the OX40 agonist ivuxolimab. The chain recombines TRBV9 with TRBJ1-4; D remains ambiguous. The TCR originated in an adult with an advanced solid tumor such as melanoma, head and neck, liver or kidney cancer. CDR3 in amino acids: CASSDGPEGNEKLFF. CDR3 nucleotides: TGTGCCAGCAGCGACGGGCCGGAGGGTAATGAAAAACTGTTTTTT.